These T cell receptor beta chains were read from a single sample in a study of identical twins. TCRdb ran MiXCR on the 5' RACE reads and lists one entry per CDR3 protein. Of roughly 240,000 distinct CDR3 sequences listed, roughly 7% are singletons. This same sample was also taken into another study, of yellow fever vaccine responses in identical twins.

Input material: memory (CD45RO+) T cells sorted from blood. These receptors all come from a woman aged 18 to 35 in good health. Each CDR3 is given with its conserved first and last residue. A D gene is named only where the DNA matches it firmly. Expanded clones are given a class, and other clones once, few, many or no size at all.

d_call	v_call	j_call	clone_size	cdr3_nt	cdr3_aa
TRBD2	TRBV2	TRBJ2-1	few	TGTGCCAGCAGTGAAGCAAGGACTAGCGGGGCCAATGAGCAGTTCTTC	CASSEARTSGANEQFF
.	TRBV5-1	TRBJ2-2	many	TGCGCCAGCAGCTTGGACTGGTCGTCGAACACCGGGGAGCTGTTTTTT	CASSLDWSSNTGELFF
.	TRBV14	TRBJ2-1	many	TGTGCCAGCAGCCAAGGGGCCAGGGCACAGCAGTTCTTC	CASSQGARAQQFF
.	TRBV11-1	TRBJ2-7	few	TGTGCCAGCAGCCAACACTGGGGCAGCTACGAGCAGTACTTC	CASSQHWGSYEQYF
.	TRBV6-1	TRBJ2-1	.	TGTGCCAGCAGTGACCTCAGGGACAATGAGCAGTTCTTC	CASSDLRDNEQFF
.	TRBV11-2	TRBJ1-2	few	TGTGCCAGCAGCTATGACAGTTACTATGGCTACACCTTC	CASSYDSYYGYTF
.	TRBV7-2	TRBJ1-5	few	TGTGCCAGCAGCTTAGGCACAGGGTATCAGCCCCAGCATTTT	CASSLGTGYQPQHF
.	TRBV7-9	TRBJ2-5	few	TGTGCCAGCAGACACGGGGGCGTTAAAGAGACCCAGTACTTC	CASRHGGVKETQYF
.	TRBV7-8	TRBJ1-1	few	TGTGCCAGCAGCTTAGGGGAAGCCTTCGGCACTGAAGCTTTCTTT	CASSLGEAFGTEAFF
TRBD2	TRBV5-1	TRBJ2-5	many	TGCGCCAGCAGCGGTGGGACTAACCAAGAGACCCAGTACTTC	CASSGGTNQETQYF
.	TRBV7-8	TRBJ2-3	.	TGTGCCAGCAGCCCCCGCCCGGCTAGCGAGGCAGATACGCAGTATTTT	CASSPRPASEADTQYF